This TCR beta chain was sequenced during a study of PD-1 blockade in classical Hodgkin lymphoma. Overall study findings and caveats: Those starting nivolumab under 1 year post-ASCT were excluded. Lower baseline TCR diversity marked trial partial responders and progressors. Newly diagnosed patients were reported to exhibit reduced baseline TCR diversity relative to healthy donors.

Germline loops: CDR1 GTSNPN, CDR2 SVGIG (reference sequence). The CDR3 consists of 14 residues. The V end was cut by 6 bases, the J end by 7 bases, with 21 bases between. Every patient had relapsed following autologous stem cell transplantation, and cohorts differed in brentuximab vedotin exposure. As for this clone: Its matching antigen is unknown.

Measured with immunoSEQ multiplex PCR; TCRdb has only the in-frame clones, and not every one. This table holds more than 90,000 clones, 80% to 90% found once. Material: peripheral blood mononuclear cells (PBMCs), obtained before the second cycle of nivolumab. This TCR was sampled from a human donor with classical Hodgkin lymphoma. The chain is built from TRBV30 and TRBJ1-2; D not certain. The CDR3 protein is CACTPGGGRVGYTF. For the CDR3, the DNA is TGTGCCTGCACCCCCGGTGGAGGGCGGGTTGGCTACACCTTC.